The present T cell receptor beta chain was sequenced within a study of OX40 agonist ivuxolimab in advanced cancers. Study-wide results and limits: Expanded clones belonging to CD8+ T cells outnumbered, on average, those of CD4+.

There are 14 residues in the CDR3. V dropped 1 base and J dropped 4 bases, with 7 bases sitting between them. Germline assignment: CDR1 MGHRA and CDR2 YSYEKL. A note on this clone: What it binds is not known.

Profiling relied on immunoSEQ multiplex PCR, and the TCRdb table lists in-frame clones only, not all of them. The sample comprises about 31,000 clones, roughly 90% of which are singletons, and roughly 31% rests with the top ten. At baseline, cycle 4 day 1, and cycle 7 day 1, blood was sampled. The sequenced sample was CD4+ or CD8+ T cells sorted from blood, obtained in a trial of the OX40 agonist ivuxolimab. This sequence originates from an adult with an advanced solid tumor such as melanoma, head and neck, liver or kidney cancer. The V call is TRBV4-1, the J call TRBJ2-2, with D unresolved. Here the CDR3 reads CASSQAQATGELFF. CDR3 in DNA: TGCGCCAGCAGCCAAGCCCAGGCCACCGGGGAGCTGTTTTTT.